What follows is one TCR beta chain and its context. What it recognizes is unknown. Everyone who gave samples was a healthy Caucasian. The data were obtained in a study of identical twins. Findings and limits, study-wide: With beta out-of-frame sequences, excess sharing by twins was weaker. Within cord blood, abundant beta clonotypes carried fewer insertions, but memory repertoires showed no such trend.

A universal primer site arose from template switching, and cDNA bore unique molecular identifiers. TCRdb reprocessed the 5' RACE reads with MiXCR, giving one entry per CDR3 protein. The sample includes a few hundred thousand distinct CDR3 sequences, about 9% of them seen just once. V was cut by 0 bases and J by 5 bases, with 9 bases left in between. The CDR3 contains 14 residues. Germline V gene data show CDR1 as SGHDT and CDR2 as YYEEEE. These data are also associated with another study on yellow fever vaccine responses in identical twins.

Sequencing was carried out using CD8+ T cells sorted from blood. The J gene is TRBJ2-1, the V gene TRBV5-6; D is uncertain. This clonotype was sampled from a woman aged 18 to 35 in good health. In DNA, the CDR3 is TGTGCCAGCAGCTTGGAGAACAGCAACAATGAGCAGTTCTTC. Its translation: CASSLENSNNEQFF. The whole variable domain, filled in from reference TRBV5-6 and TRBJ2-1, reads DAGVTQSPTHLIKTRGQQVTLRCSPKSGHDTVSWYQQALGQGPQFIFQYYEEEERQRGNFPDRFSGHQFPNYSSELNVNALLLGDSALYLCASSLENSNNEQFFGPGTRLTVL.